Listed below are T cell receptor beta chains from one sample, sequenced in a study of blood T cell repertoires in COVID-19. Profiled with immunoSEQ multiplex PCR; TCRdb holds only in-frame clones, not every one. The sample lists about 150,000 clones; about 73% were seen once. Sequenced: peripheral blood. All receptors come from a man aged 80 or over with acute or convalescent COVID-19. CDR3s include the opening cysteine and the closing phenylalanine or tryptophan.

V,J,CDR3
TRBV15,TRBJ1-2,CATSRAGTEEGYTF
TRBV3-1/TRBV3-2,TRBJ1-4,CASSHRSTNEKLFF
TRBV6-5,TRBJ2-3,CASSYERGDTDTQYF
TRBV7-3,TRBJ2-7,CASSSTGLAGQYEQYF
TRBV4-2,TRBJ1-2,CASSPEPLAGYTF
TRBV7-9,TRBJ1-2,CASSSQTDGYTF
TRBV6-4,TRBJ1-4,CASSVGQGAKEKLFF
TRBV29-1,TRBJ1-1,CSVDGSLDKGAFF
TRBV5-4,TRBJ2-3,CASSLEAQGNTQYF
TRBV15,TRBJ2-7,CATSRDSAGQGSYEQYF
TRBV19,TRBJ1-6,CASRQQDNSPLHF
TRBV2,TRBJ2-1,CANPGQGAYNEQFF
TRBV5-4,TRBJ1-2,CASSRVGQFYGYTF
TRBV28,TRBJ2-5,CASSFLVSAAGDPQETQYF
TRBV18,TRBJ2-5,CASSPPSTQETQYF
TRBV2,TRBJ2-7,CASRGLGGQGKSYEQYF
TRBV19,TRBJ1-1,CASSIRGGSTEAFF
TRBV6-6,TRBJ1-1,CASIQGSTEAFF
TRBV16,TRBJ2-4,CASSQGGGGIQYF
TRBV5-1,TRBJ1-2,CASSLSEGVGGYTF
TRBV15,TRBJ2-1,CATSRVGLITQFF
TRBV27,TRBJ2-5,CASSPRTSGGPALYF
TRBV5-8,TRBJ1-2,CASSLEAGQGYGYTF
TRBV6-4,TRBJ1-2,CASSDYLGGQRYGYTF
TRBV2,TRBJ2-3,CASSRLGTALSTDTQYF
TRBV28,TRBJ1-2,CASSSLTGGRSGYTF
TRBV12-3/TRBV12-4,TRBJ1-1,CASSPDSTEAFF
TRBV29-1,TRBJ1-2,CSVEGPRQGAGGYTF
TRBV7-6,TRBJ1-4,CASSLGGPKLFF
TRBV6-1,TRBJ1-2,CASSPGQPPGTF
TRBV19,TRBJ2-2,CASIGTTNTGELFF
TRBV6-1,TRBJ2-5,CASSEAGQGIRETQYF
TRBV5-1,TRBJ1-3,CASSLWTGENTIYF
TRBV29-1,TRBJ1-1,CSVAQALNTEAFF
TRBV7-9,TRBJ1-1,CASSAGGVGGTIAEAFF
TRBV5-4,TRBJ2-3,CASSPAGGGAGTDTQYF
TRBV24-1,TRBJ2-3,CATSDYRLAGANTDTQYF
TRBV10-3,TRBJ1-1,CAMGTGVQNTEAFF
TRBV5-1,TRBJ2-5,CASSLQGDQETQYF
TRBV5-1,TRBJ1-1,CASSDTGNTEAFF
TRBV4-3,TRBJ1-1,CASSQEPDTEAFF
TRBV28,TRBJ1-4,CASSSALLATNEKLFF
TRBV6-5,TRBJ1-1,CASAEVWNTEAFF
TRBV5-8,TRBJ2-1,CASSYVRGSSYNEQFF
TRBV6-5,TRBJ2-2,CASMTGGRNTGELFF
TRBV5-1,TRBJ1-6,CASSRDRATYNSPLHF
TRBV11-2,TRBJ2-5,CASSLADRAQTQYF
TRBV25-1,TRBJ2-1,CASSATSGGDNEQFF
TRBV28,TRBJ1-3,CASSLADHTGNTIYF
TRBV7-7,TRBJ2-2,CASSPPSIGGELFF
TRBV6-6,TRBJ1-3,CASSPQGSGNTIYF
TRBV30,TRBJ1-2,CAWVTGYGYTF
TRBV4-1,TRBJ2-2,CASSQRSAGAGELFF
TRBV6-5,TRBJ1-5,CASRRDSDSNQPQHF
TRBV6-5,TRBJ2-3,CASSYSDGNTDTQYF
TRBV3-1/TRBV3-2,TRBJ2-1,CASSPGGLAGGGEQFF
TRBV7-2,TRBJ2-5,CASSLGTSFETQYF
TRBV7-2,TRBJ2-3,CASSRHPLGTQYF
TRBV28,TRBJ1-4,CASSAGQGLGSNEKLFF
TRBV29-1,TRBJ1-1,CSVRATGTTEAFF